The clone carrying this T cell receptor (beta chain) was detected ten times or more. Its antigen is undetermined. The library tagged individual cDNA molecules with unique molecular identifiers. One entry per CDR3 protein results from TCRdb running MiXCR on the RACE reads. In the table there are about 94,000 distinct CDR3 sequences, 7% to 10% of which are singletons. This entry belongs to a study of human T cells and chemical hapten exposure. This sample's time point: patch test 2, 6 weeks after DPC sensitization. Treatment noted: therapeutic diphenylcyclopropenone sensitization with weekly scalp DPC. Broader study findings: Positive correlation was observed between PT1 expanded TCR counts and patch test score.

The sequences come from whole blood, collected in connection with sensitization to the hapten diphenylcyclopropenone (DPC). This sequence originates from a woman aged 40 to 50 with alopecia areata. Some clones in this sample may be carry-over from other donors' samples.

The DNA for the CDR3 is TGCAGCGGTGGACAGGGGAGAGCAAATGAGCAGTTCTTC. Translated: CSGGQGRANEQFF. This rearrangement joins TRBV29-1 to TRBJ2-1, with TRBD1 matching 9 bases. V gave up 7 bases and J gave up 7 bases; unmatched junction bases: 8. Germline V lookup: CDR1 SQVTM, CDR2 ANQGSEA. CDR3 size: 13 residues.